Detailed here is one T cell receptor beta chain. What antigen it recognizes has not been identified. No much larger clone is present one base from it, and per-base qualities are unavailable. The data stem from a study of blood T cell repertoires in COVID-19 (TCRdb year 2020). For context, the study as a whole: Collaborator samples came from the United States, Italy and Spain and covered acute and convalescent phases of COVID-19. The repertoires were released in a freely available public database intended as a resource for research on the immune response to SARS-CoV-2. The material from the prospective study consisted of cDNA or gDNA derived from T cells, B-cell-depleted T cells, or PBMCs. Deeply sampled blood TCRbeta repertoires from subjects exposed to, actively infected with, or recovered from COVID-19 were included in the dataset. Samples were obtained from the ongoing ImmuneRACE study (first 160 participants) and from about 1,300 subjects provided by 6 global collaborators. Sample metadata almost always included a de-identified subject ID, COVID-19 status, age in years and sex. Where available, HLA class I and class II types were obtained from metadata supplied by the sample provider rather than from assay-based typing. Results the study describes overall, beyond this receptor: Clinical and demographic metadata were provided uncurated, with the amount varying by source and participant.

Based on the germline V gene, the CDR1 and CDR2 sequences are SGHRS and YFSETQ. The CDR3 numbers 16 residues from cysteine through phenylalanine. The kept DNA is CDR3 alone, 48 bases in frame from the first base. V trim: 3 bases; J trim: 9 bases; unmatched bases: 12. The collaborating institutions used their own protocols to collect whole blood in K2EDTA tubes. For TCRbeta analysis, collaborators shipped samples as frozen whole blood, isolated PBMCs, or DNA extracted from either of those sample types. The immunoSEQ Assay, a bias-controlled multiplex PCR, was used to amplify TCRbeta CDR3 regions from genomic DNA. The authors processed their data as follows. The number of nucleated cells in each sample was estimated from the amplification of reference gene primers within the assay. To quantify the absolute abundance of each unique TCRbeta CDR3 rearrangement, sequence reads were collapsed and filtered. For each sample, productive Simpson clonality was calculated as the square root of Simpson's diversity index across productive rearrangements. The table comes from immuneACCESS by way of TCRdb, which keeps in-frame sequences with V and J called. Part of the clones is missing from these tables; in studies checked, under half for an unresolved V gene and the rest for unknown reasons. V, J and clone size are those of that table, while D and trimming were read from the DNA. The sample data list about 120,000 clones, and 75% to 90% of these were observed just once. Approximately 13% of the sample lies in the top ten.

Sequencing used peripheral blood. The chain was built from TRBV5-1 and TRBJ2-1; the junction holds 10 bases that match TRBD1. This clonotype was sampled from a human donor in a cohort sampled during active COVID-19. DNA sequence: TGCGCCAGCAGCTCCAATTCGGGACAGGGGACCCTTGAGCAGTTCTTC. The encoded protein is CASSSNSGQGTLEQFF.